This T cell receptor beta chain was profiled in a study of T cells in Graves' hyperthyroidism and ophthalmopathy. TCR beta CDR3 region amplification was performed from RNA transcripts. A set of HTBI primers served as the primers for a first-round RT-PCR of the TCR CDR3. TCRdb independently ran MiXCR on the multiplex PCR reads; one entry per CDR3 protein. This table holds about 420,000 distinct CDR3 sequences, about 13% found once. This CDR3 spans 13 amino acids. Trimming left V 2 bases short and J 3 bases short, with 7 bases between. CDR1 SGHAT and CDR2 FQNNGV come from the germline V gene. Many counts were recorded for this clonotype.

The source is a woman younger than 35 with Graves' hyperthyroidism. The sample was blood. The chain links TRBV11-2 to TRBJ1-2, with D uncertain. CDR3 amino acids: CASSLREYYGYTF. The CDR3 bases are TGTGCCAGCAGCTTAAGGGAGTACTATGGCTACACCTTC.